The clone carrying this TCR beta chain came up many times. Its specificity is unknown. This entry belongs to a study of T cells in Graves' hyperthyroidism and ophthalmopathy. Study results and limitations: Most thyroid clonotypes expanded above 0.001 appeared in blood too.

Amplification targeted TCR beta CDR3 regions from RNA transcripts. The primer set for the first-round RT-PCR of the TCR CDR3 was HTBI. A single record per CDR3 protein comes from TCRdb applying MiXCR to the multiplex PCR reads. The profile covers more than 350,000 distinct CDR3 sequences, with about 14% appearing a single time and about 20% taken by the ten largest. The CDR3 is made up of 16 amino acids. The V gene's germline CDR1 is LNHNV and CDR2 YYDKDF (reference sequence). J was trimmed by 7 bases and V by 5 bases; bases with no gene match: 15. In the ophthalmopathy cohort, Clinical Activity Score was at least 3, NOSPECS grade at least 4, and duration under 3 months. A patient was excluded if there was uncontrolled infection, other autoimmune disease, pregnancy or lactation.

The sample taken for sequencing was blood. The sequence was obtained from a woman aged 25 to 39 with Graves' ophthalmopathy. V usage is TRBV15 and J usage is TRBJ1-1; TRBD1 matches 8 bases. CDR3 nucleotide sequence: TGTGCCACCAGCGGGGACAGGCCTTTCGAGGAGAGTGAAGCTTTCTTT. Translated, it gives CATSGDRPFEESEAFF.